Below are 14 T cell receptor beta chains sequenced from a single sample in a study of cytomegalovirus exposure and HLA in healthy donors. A multiplex PCR was run with 60 Vbeta primers and 13 Jbeta primers. Sequenced by immunoSEQ multiplex PCR; TCRdb stores in-frame clones only, minus some. Here the sample spans about 120,000 clones, around 75% being singletons. The sequenced material came from PBMCs. The receptors come from a woman between 18 and 30 years old in good health and CMV-seronegative.

The CDR3 spells CASSIEMAANEKLFF. The CDR3 coding sequence is TGTGCCAGTAGTATAGAGATGGCGGCTAATGAAAAACTGTTTTTT. The gene calls are TRBV19 and TRBJ1-4; D is unclear. V shed 0 bases and J shed 3 bases, with 8 bases lying between them. Germline V lookup: CDR1 LNHDA, CDR2 SQIVND (reference sequence). CDR3 length: 15 residues.

This clone was observed a handful of times. This chain links TRBV29-1 with TRBJ1-1, with a weak D call TRBD1 (6 bases). Germline V lookup: CDR1 SQVTM, CDR2 ANQGSEA. Deletions cut 6 bases from V and 3 bases from J, with 14 bases between. This CDR3 has 13 amino acids. The chain's CDR3 is CSVADRWDTEAFF. Here the CDR3 DNA reads TGCAGCGTGGCAGACAGGTGGGACACTGAAGCTTTCTTT.

Points on this clone: Within the sample, other DNA sequences also encode this same CDR3. Here the CDR3 DNA reads TGCGCCAGCAGCTTGGGGGACAGGTTAAACACTGAAGCTTTCTTT. Protein: CASSLGDRLNTEAFF. This rearrangement joins TRBV5-1 to TRBJ1-1; TRBD1 matches 8 bases. Germline V gives CDR1 SGHRS, CDR2 YFSETQ. V was pared by 0 bases and J by 2 bases, with 3 bases of the junction left unmatched. The CDR3 runs 15 residues.

This chain connects TRBV6-5 to TRBJ1-5; 7 nucleotides align to TRBD1. Germline CDR1 reads MNHEY; CDR2 reads SVGAGI. Trimming removed 4 bases from V and 3 bases from J; junction bases left unmatched: 6. CDR3 length: 15 amino acids. CDR3 sequence reads: CASSSLGQPNQPQHF. CDR3 bases: TGTGCCAGCAGTTCCCTGGGACAGCCCAATCAGCCCCAGCATTTT.

The chain employs TRBV2 and TRBJ2-1; TRBD1 is a possible D gene (6 bases). Trimming shortened V by 7 bases and J by 5 bases, and 15 bases separated the two germline ends. Germline V gene lookup returns CDR1 SNHLY and CDR2 FYNNEI. The CDR3 runs 14 residues. DNA for the CDR3: TGTGCCAGCAACAGGGTCCGAAGTAACAATGAGCAGTTCTTC. This gives the protein CASNRVRSNNEQFF.

This clone was seen only a few times. As the CDR3 is not closed by the conserved phenylalanine or tryptophan, this likely results from a read error. The DNA is left out, because the CDR3 cannot be placed on it with certainty; the CDR3 is given as TCRdb lists it. V gene TRBV30 combines with J gene TRBJ1-2. The CDR3 is 11 residues long, ends included. Germline CDR1 GTSNPN, CDR2 SVGIG (reference sequence). CDR3 residues: CAWWGVYGYTV.

The genes are TRBV30 and TRBJ1-1, with no clear D. Looked up from germline, CDR1 is GTSNPN and CDR2 is SVGIG (reference sequence). The V end lost 5 bases, the J end lost 6 bases, and 13 bases lay between the germline ends. This CDR3 region has 12 residues. CDR3 sequence (DNA): TGTGCCTGGGACCGGGAAAGGTCTGAAGCTTTCTTT. It translates to CAWDRERSEAFF.

This clone was observed a few times. The gene calls are TRBV19 and TRBJ1-5; the D gene is possibly TRBD1 (6 bases). This CDR3 region has 15 residues. Germline CDR1 reads LNHDA; CDR2 reads SQIVND (reference sequence). The ends were cut back, 4 bases at V and 4 bases at J, with 14 bases in the middle. The CDR3 bases are TGTGCCAGTAGTAACCTGGACAGCCTTAATCAGCCCCAGCATTTT. Protein sequence: CASSNLDSLNQPQHF.

This clone was found once. The V gene is TRBV5-1, the J gene TRBJ1-1; tentatively, D is TRBD1 (5 bases). Germline lookup yields CDR1 SGHRS and CDR2 YFSETQ. This CDR3 has 14 residues. V was shortened by 3 bases and J by 5 bases, with 14 bases between the two germline ends. For the CDR3, the DNA is TGCGCCAGCAGCTCGGTAAGGGGAAATACTGAAGCTTTCTTT. As protein: CASSSVRGNTEAFF.

J is TRBJ2-1 and V is TRBV12-5, with 14 positions matching TRBD2. The CDR3 covers 16 residues. V trimming: 6 bases; J trimming: 5 bases; junction bases outside the gene matches: 6. The germline gives CDR1 LGHNT, CDR2 FRNRAP. CDR3 in DNA: TGTGCTAGTGGCGCCGGGACTAGCGGGGGAGACAATGAGCAGTTCTTC. Protein product: CASGAGTSGGDNEQFF.

The V and J genes are TRBV7-3 and TRBJ2-6, with a possible D match to TRBD2 (6 bases). Trimming left V 2 bases short and J 6 bases short, with 17 bases between. Germline-derived CDR1 and CDR2 are SGHTA and FQGTGA. The CDR3 is 17 amino acids. This CDR3 reads CASSLGYGGEEANVLTF. The CDR3 DNA is TGTGCCAGCAGCTTAGGGTACGGAGGGGAAGAGGCCAACGTCCTGACTTTC.

The chain recombines TRBV27 with TRBJ2-7, with D perhaps matching TRBD2 (5 bases). Per the germline V gene, CDR1 is MNHEY and CDR2 is SMNVEV (reference sequence). The CDR3 consists of 14 residues. The V and J ends lost 0 bases and 2 bases respectively, with 8 bases between them. This chain's CDR3 is CASSLSGVPYEQYF. For the CDR3, the DNA is TGTGCCAGCAGTTTATCCGGGGTCCCCTACGAGCAGTACTTC.

The rearrangement joins TRBV4-1 to TRBJ1-1; D perhaps matches TRBD1 (5 bases). The CDR3 runs 13 residues. Trimming left V 6 bases short and J 4 bases short, with 12 bases between. Germline CDR1 MGHRA, CDR2 YSYEKL. CDR3 sequence: CASRGGGGTEAFF. For the CDR3, the DNA is TGCGCCAGCAGGGGCGGGGGGGGCACTGAAGCTTTCTTT.

The chain links TRBV5-1 to TRBJ2-3; unclear D gene. From germline, CDR1 is SGHRS and CDR2 YFSETQ. There are 14 residues in the CDR3. V was clipped by 0 bases and J by 2 bases, with 7 bases between them. DNA for the CDR3: TGCGCCAGCAGCTTGGCCCAAAACACAGATACGCAGTATTTT. Its translation: CASSLAQNTDTQYF.